These 18 T cell receptor beta chains originate from one sample sequenced in a study of blood T cell repertoires in COVID-19. Measured with immunoSEQ multiplex PCR; TCRdb has only the in-frame clones, and not every one. Seen here are around 300,000 clones, 80% to 90% observed once, and the top ten hold roughly 5.9%. The material sequenced was peripheral blood. The receptors were gathered from a woman in her forties or fifties with COVID-19, enrolled during active disease.

In DNA, the CDR3 is TGTGCCAGCAGTTATTACAGGGGGCTGAACTATGGCTACACCTTC. This translates into CASSYYRGLNYGYTF. V is TRBV11-2 and J is TRBJ1-2, with TRBD1 identical over 9 bases. The V gene's germline CDR1 is SGHAT and CDR2 FQNNGV. The CDR3 sequence is 15 residues long. J gave up 2 bases and V 6 bases, and 7 bases lay outside the gene matches.

The chain links TRBV5-4 to TRBJ2-5; 8 positions agree with TRBD1. Germline values: CDR1 SGHNT, CDR2 YYREEE (reference sequence). The trim removed 0 bases at V and 13 bases at J, leaving 14 bases unmatched. This CDR3 is built from 15 residues. Written as DNA, the CDR3 is TGTGCCAGCAGCTTGGATTCCAGGACAGGGAACGAATGGTACTTC. Translating it yields CASSLDSRTGNEWYF.

The chain combines TRBV25-1 with TRBJ2-2; TRBD2 matches at 7 bases. CDR3 length: 16 residues. The V segment lost 2 bases and the J segment 5 bases; nucleotides outside the gene matches: 8. Germline CDR1 MGHDK, CDR2 SYGVNS. The CDR3 DNA follows: TGTGCCAGCAGTGAACCCGGCGGGAGAAAAACCGGGGAGCTGTTTTTT. Its protein is CASSEPGGRKTGELFF.

V and J are TRBV7-2 and TRBJ1-2, with D possibly being TRBD1 (6 bases). Trimming left V 2 bases short and J 2 bases short, with 15 bases between. The germline gives CDR1 SGHTA, CDR2 FQGNSA. The CDR3 contains 16 residues. The CDR3 DNA reads as TGTGCCAGCAGCTTATTCAAAAGACAGGTGAACTATGGCTACACCTTC. It is translated as CASSLFKRQVNYGYTF.

The rearrangement joins TRBV7-2 to TRBJ1-6, with D possibly matching TRBD1 (5 bases). From germline, CDR1 is SGHTA and CDR2 FQGNSA. The CDR3 loop spans 16 amino acids. V was pared by 1 base and J by 5 bases, with 12 bases between. This chain's CDR3 is CASSLEARAHNSPLHF. The CDR3 nucleotides read TGTGCCAGCAGCTTAGAGGCCAGGGCGCATAATTCACCCCTCCACTTT.

The chain carries TRBV18 and TRBJ1-1; possible D gene TRBD1, 5 bases. The CDR3 extends over 15 amino acids. The germline V gene has CDR1 KGHSH and CDR2 LQKENI. V was clipped by 0 bases and J by 2 bases, with 10 bases between them. CDR3 amino acids: CASSPPMGGNTEAFF. Written as DNA, the CDR3 is TGTGCCAGCTCACCACCAATGGGGGGAAACACTGAAGCTTTCTTT.

V usage is TRBV2 and J usage is TRBJ1-5, with a possible D match to TRBD1 (5 bases). Germline CDR1 SNHLY, CDR2 FYNNEI. Between the trimmed V and J ends, which lost 3 bases and 11 bases, there was a span of 17 bases. CDR3 length equals 14 residues. CDR3 in amino acids: CASSDWYLGGAQHF. The DNA of the CDR3 is TGTGCCAGCAGTGACTGGTACCTCGGAGGGGCCCAGCATTTT.

The chain joins TRBV19 to TRBJ1-1, with D maybe TRBD1 (6 bases). Germline V lookup: CDR1 LNHDA, CDR2 SQIVND (reference sequence). This CDR3 contains 16 residues. V gave up 6 bases and J gave up 1 base, with 18 bases separating them. The CDR3 sequence: CASSAPHRARNTEAFF. CDR3 in DNA: TGTGCCAGTAGCGCACCCCACAGGGCGCGGAACACTGAAGCTTTCTTT. Filled out from reference TRBV19 and TRBJ1-1, the complete variable domain reads DGGITQSPKYLFRKEGQNVTLSCEQNLNHDAMYWYRQDPGQGLRLIYYSQIVNDFQKGDIAEGYSVSREKKESFPLTVTSAQKNPTAFYLCASSAPHRARNTEAFFGQGTRLTVV.

The rearrangement joins TRBV24-1 to TRBJ2-1, with D possibly TRBD1 on 6 matching bases. Trimming took 7 bases from V and 9 from J, leaving 12 bases between them. Per germline, CDR1 KGHDR and CDR2 SFDVKD. The CDR3 covers 12 residues. CDR3 amino acids: CATSQGWSEQFF. CDR3 DNA: TGTGCCACCAGCCAGGGGTGGAGTGAGCAGTTCTTC.

The V and J genes are TRBV5-1 and TRBJ2-5, with D tentatively TRBD1 (6 bases). CDR3 length: 14 residues. The V end lost 1 base, the J end lost 7 bases, and 14 bases lay between the germline ends. Per germline, CDR1 SGHRS and CDR2 YFSETQ. CDR3 in amino acids: CASSLIGQFGTQYF. The CDR3 nucleotides read TGCGCCAGCAGCTTGATCGGACAGTTTGGGACCCAGTACTTC.

This chain links TRBV19 with TRBJ2-1; no clear D gene. CDR3 length: 13 residues. V lost 10 bases to trimming and J lost 0 bases, with 10 bases between them. Germline-derived CDR1 and CDR2 are LNHDA and SQIVND (reference sequence). The CDR3 region is CATRLGSYNEQFF. In DNA, the CDR3 is TGTGCCACAAGACTGGGCTCCTACAATGAGCAGTTCTTC.

The gene calls are TRBV28 and TRBJ1-5; D call uncertain. Trimming took 5 bases from V and 4 from J, leaving 6 bases between them. CDR1 and CDR2 from the germline V gene are MDHEN and SYDVKM. This CDR3 is 12 amino acids long. The DNA for the CDR3 is TGTGCCAGCAGTCCAAATAATCAGCCCCAGCATTTT. As protein: CASSPNNQPQHF.

The V and J genes are TRBV18 and TRBJ2-7; 10 bases line up with TRBD2. Germline-derived CDR1 and CDR2 are KGHSH and LQKENI. V lost 5 bases and J lost 0; bases outside the gene matches: 7. This CDR3 has 16 residues. The CDR3 loop reads CASSTGLATSSYEQYF. The CDR3 nucleotides read TGTGCCAGCTCAACGGGACTAGCGACAAGCTCCTACGAGCAGTACTTC.

This clone showed up just a few times. The rearrangement uses TRBV25-1 and TRBJ1-1, with TRBD1 identical over 7 bases. This CDR3 spans 14 amino acids. The germline gives CDR1 MGHDK, CDR2 SYGVNS. Unmatched junction bases numbered 10, after V lost 5 bases and J lost 7 bases. In DNA form, the CDR3 reads TGTGCCAGCAGTAACTCCACAGGGGTTGGTGAAGCTTTCTTT. Its translation: CASSNSTGVGEAFF.

V is TRBV12-3 or TRBV12-4 and J is TRBJ2-3, with D maybe TRBD2 (5 bases). The CDR3 runs 12 residues. V lost 3 bases and J 9 bases, leaving 10 bases between the germline ends. This CDR3 reads CASSFYRETQYF. The CDR3 DNA reads as TGTGCCAGCAGTTTTTACCGGGAAACGCAGTATTTT.

This clone was seen a single time. V and J are TRBV30 and TRBJ2-3; 13 nucleotides line up with TRBD2. V was pared by 1 base and J by 0 bases, with 16 bases of the junction left unmatched. Germline CDR1 is GTSNPN and CDR2 is SVGIG (reference sequence). The CDR3 runs to 21 residues. The CDR3 loop is CAWSGLAGGSSSFFSTDTQYF. The CDR3 nucleotides read TGTGCCTGGAGTGGACTAGCGGGAGGATCCTCTTCTTTTTTTAGCACAGATACGCAGTATTTT.

The chain links TRBV5-6 to TRBJ2-2; D is unclear. Germline V gene sequence: CDR1 SGHDT, CDR2 YYEEEE. Trimming cost V 2 bases and J 0 bases, with 11 bases left between them. The CDR3 spans 16 residues. The CDR3 region is CASSLSHITNTGELFF. The CDR3 nucleotides read TGTGCCAGCAGCTTAAGTCACATAACGAACACCGGGGAGCTGTTTTTT.

The chain carries TRBV28 and TRBJ1-1; D may be TRBD1 (6 bases). This CDR3 comprises 14 residues. Deletions cut 3 bases from V and 4 bases from J, with 12 bases between. Germline values: CDR1 MDHEN, CDR2 SYDVKM. CDR3 in amino acids: CASSLRGRLTEAFF. The DNA for the CDR3 is TGTGCCAGCAGTTTGCGGGGGCGGCTCACTGAAGCTTTCTTT.